The 28 T cell receptor beta chains given below trace back to one sample, sequenced in a study of OX40 agonist ivuxolimab in advanced cancers. Sequencing used immunoSEQ multiplex PCR; TCRdb keeps in-frame clones, though not all of them. The table shows 70,000 to 75,000 clones, with almost 90% occurring only once. Sequences were derived from CD4+ or CD8+ T cells sorted from blood, sampled in a trial of the OX40 agonist ivuxolimab. Receptor source: an adult with an advanced solid tumor such as melanoma, head and neck, liver or kidney cancer.

The chain recombines TRBV5-1 with TRBJ1-6; unclear D gene. CDR3 length: 14 amino acids. V gave up 4 bases and J gave up 6 bases, with 11 bases separating them. Germline V gene sequence: CDR1 SGHRS, CDR2 YFSETQ. The CDR3 is CASSLTTSNSPLHF. The CDR3 region has the DNA TGCGCCAGCAGCCTCACGACATCTAATTCACCCCTCCACTTT. Using reference TRBV5-1 and TRBJ1-6 for the parts outside the CDR3, the full variable domain is KAGVTQTPRYLIKTRGQQVTLSCSPISGHRSVSWYQQTPGQGLQFLFEYFSETQRNKGNFPGRFSGRQFSNSRSEMNVSTLELGDSALYLCASSLTTSNSPLHFGNGTRLTVT.

The chain employs TRBV19 and TRBJ2-4, with 7 bases matching TRBD1. This CDR3 contains 14 residues. From germline, CDR1 is LNHDA and CDR2 SQIVND (reference sequence). V lost 5 bases and J lost 7; bases outside the gene matches: 8. CDR3 DNA: TGTGCCAGTAGTCCCGGACAGGCTGGGAACATTCAGTACTTC. Protein product: CASSPGQAGNIQYF.

This clone was seen once. This sequence joins TRBV10-1 and TRBJ2-7; possible D gene TRBD1, 6 bases. The V end lost 0 bases, the J end lost 3 bases, and 9 bases lay between the germline ends. CDR1 and CDR2 (germline): WNHNN, SYGVQD (reference sequence). CDR3 length equals 14 residues. The CDR3 is CASSESRQDYEQYF. CDR3 DNA sequence: TGCGCCAGCAGTGAGTCTAGACAGGACTACGAGCAGTACTTC.

The V gene is TRBV7-2, the J gene TRBJ2-2; D ambiguous. Germline V gives CDR1 SGHTA, CDR2 FQGNSA. The CDR3 length is 16 residues. Trimming removed 1 base from V and 0 bases from J, with 9 bases in between. The CDR3 nucleotides are TGTGCCAGCAGCTTAGGGCCCGCAGCGAACACCGGGGAGCTGTTTTTT. Protein product: CASSLGPAANTGELFF.

The chain uses TRBV6-1 and TRBJ2-2, with D perhaps matching TRBD2 (5 bases). The CDR3 extends over 14 amino acids. The V and J ends lost 6 bases and 4 bases respectively, with 12 bases between them. Germline loops: CDR1 MNHNS, CDR2 SASEGT. The CDR3, as DNA: TGTGCCAGCAGCCGGACTGGGAGCACCGGGGAGCTGTTTTTT. Residues: CASSRTGSTGELFF.

The chain carries TRBV27 and TRBJ2-3, with D possibly matching TRBD2 (7 bases). Between the trimmed V and J ends, which lost 5 bases and 6 bases, there was a span of 18 bases. Germline loops: CDR1 MNHEY, CDR2 SMNVEV (reference sequence). The CDR3 is 15 amino acids. CDR3: CASSREGGPIDTQYF. The CDR3 bases are TGTGCCAGCAGTCGTGAGGGGGGGCCGATCGATACGCAGTATTTT.

The chain links TRBV19 to TRBJ2-7, with TRBD2 identical over 9 bases. The V gene's germline CDR1 is LNHDA and CDR2 SQIVND (reference sequence). V was clipped by 6 bases and J by 9 bases; unmatched bases: 18. The CDR3 length is 16 residues. The DNA of the CDR3 is TGTGCCAGTAGCACTAACCTTAGCGGGGGCCTACGAGGGCAGTACTTC. It translates to CASSTNLSGGLRGQYF.

For this clone: The junction shows a germline mismatch at one end, possibly a read error. The J gene is TRBJ2-7, the V gene TRBV5-6; the match to TRBD2 covers 7 bases. Germline loops: CDR1 SGHDT, CDR2 YYEEEE. This CDR3 comprises 15 residues. The CDR3 DNA sequence: TGTGCCCGCAGCTTGGGGGGGAGGAATGTACAGCGGCAGTACTTC. Its translation: CARSLGGRNVQRQYF.

The chain is built from TRBV5-1 and TRBJ1-1, with 11 bases fitting TRBD1. V trimming: 4 bases; J trimming: 4 bases; junction bases outside the gene matches: 6. Germline V lookup: CDR1 SGHRS, CDR2 YFSETQ. The CDR3 runs 15 residues. The chain's CDR3 is CASSPVGTGGTEAFF. In nucleotides, the CDR3 is TGCGCCAGCAGCCCCGTCGGGACAGGGGGCACTGAAGCTTTCTTT.

V gene TRBV4-2 combines with J gene TRBJ2-2; 9 bases align to TRBD2. The length of the CDR3 is 17 residues. Per the germline V gene, CDR1 is LGHNA and CDR2 is YNFKEQ. With V trimmed by 4 bases and J by 0 bases, 6 bases remained unmatched. The CDR3 sequence: CASSLTQREANTGELFF. Written as DNA, the CDR3 is TGTGCCAGCAGCCTTACCCAGCGGGAGGCGAACACCGGGGAGCTGTTTTTT.

The V gene is TRBV9, the J gene TRBJ2-3; unclear D gene. V lost 0 bases, J lost 4 bases, and 18 bases lay in between. The length of the CDR3 is 17 residues. The germline V gene has CDR1 SGDLS and CDR2 YYNGEE. CDR3 nucleotides: TGTGCCAGCAGCGTAGGATCTGGTCTAGGATGGCCAGATACGCAGTATTTT. It codes for CASSVGSGLGWPDTQYF.

The V call is TRBV6-5, the J call TRBJ1-5; unclear D gene. The V and J ends lost 8 bases and 0 bases respectively, with 5 bases between them. CDR1 and CDR2 from the germline V gene are MNHEY and SVGAGI. The CDR3 loop spans 12 amino acids. The CDR3 sequence is CASWNSNQPQHF. The CDR3 coding sequence is TGTGCCAGCTGGAATAGCAATCAGCCCCAGCATTTT.

The chain uses TRBV11-3 and TRBJ2-1, with 9 bases matching TRBD2. The J segment lost 6 bases and the V segment lost 1 base, leaving 4 bases of the junction unmatched. Germline loops: CDR1 SGHNT, CDR2 YENEEA. This CDR3 comprises 15 residues. The CDR3 reads CASSLGGSGSNEQFF. CDR3 nucleotide sequence: TGTGCCAGCAGCTTAGGAGGTAGCGGGAGCAATGAGCAGTTCTTC.

This clone was seen only once. The V and J genes are TRBV7-2 and TRBJ2-7; D is possibly TRBD1 (5 bases). CDR3 length: 13 amino acids. V lost 0 bases, J lost 7 bases, and 10 bases lay in between. In germline, CDR1 is SGHTA, CDR2 FQGNSA. CDR3 sequence reads: CASSLAGSGEQYF. Here the CDR3 DNA reads TGTGCCAGCAGCTTAGCGGGGTCAGGGGAGCAGTACTTC.

This clone was picked up a small number of times. Germline and junction disagree at one end, which may indicate a read error. The V and J genes are TRBV7-7 and TRBJ2-1, with D unresolved. The CDR3 loop spans 13 amino acids. Looked up from germline, CDR1 is SSHAT and CDR2 is FNYEAQ (reference sequence). CDR3 nucleotide sequence: TGTGCTAGCAGCTTAGAGTACACCAATGAGCAGTTCTTC. Its protein product is CASSLEYTNEQFF.

V usage is TRBV5-4 and J usage is TRBJ2-5; TRBD2 agrees at 8 bases. The J segment lost 5 bases and the V segment lost 4 bases, leaving 13 bases of the junction unmatched. Germline loops: CDR1 SGHNT, CDR2 YYREEE (reference sequence). This CDR3 has 16 amino acids. The DNA for the CDR3 is TGTGCCAGCAGCCGGCCCGGGGGGCGGGGGGTGGAGACCCAGTACTTC. This gives the protein CASSRPGGRGVETQYF.

The chain has TRBV29-1 and TRBJ2-7, with D unclear. Trimming took 5 bases from V and 0 from J, leaving 11 bases between them. The CDR3 is made up of 13 amino acids. Germline V gene data show CDR1 as SQVTM and CDR2 as ANQGSEA. For the CDR3, the DNA is TGCAGCGTTACTCTCACCTTCTCCTACGAGCAGTACTTC. The encoded protein is CSVTLTFSYEQYF.

The chain has TRBV19 and TRBJ2-3, with 7 bases aligning to TRBD2. This CDR3 region has 14 residues. Per germline, CDR1 LNHDA and CDR2 SQIVND (reference sequence). With V trimmed by 3 bases and J by 6 bases, 6 bases remained unmatched. The CDR3 sequence is CASSIRGRADTQYF. The CDR3 nucleotides read TGTGCCAGTAGTATCCGGGGGAGGGCCGATACGCAGTATTTT.

The V call is TRBV13, the J call TRBJ1-4; a weak D match, TRBD1 (5 bases). The CDR3 is 14 residues long. The germline V and J ends were trimmed by 2 bases and 8 bases, with 12 bases remaining between them. The germline V gene encodes CDR1 PRHDT and CDR2 FYEKMQ (reference sequence). CDR3 protein: CASSLRGYGEKLFF. Written as DNA, the CDR3 is TGTGCCAGCAGCTTACGGGGGTATGGGGAAAAACTGTTTTTT.

This clone appeared a few times. This chain links TRBV30 with TRBJ1-1; no clear D. The germline V and J ends were trimmed by 0 bases and 1 base, with 6 bases remaining between them. The CDR3 has 13 amino acids. CDR1 and CDR2 from the germline V gene are GTSNPN and SVGIG (reference sequence). The CDR3 DNA reads TGTGCCTGGAGTGTAGCCGGGAACACTGAAGCTTTCTTT. As protein: CAWSVAGNTEAFF.

The V gene is TRBV2, the J gene TRBJ1-2; D call uncertain. Between the trimmed V and J ends, which lost 2 bases and 2 bases, there was a span of 9 bases. CDR1 SNHLY and CDR2 FYNNEI come from the germline V gene. The CDR3 runs to 14 residues. The CDR3 DNA reads TGTGCCAGCAGTGAAAGATCCTCCAACTATGGCTACACCTTC. This translates into CASSERSSNYGYTF.

The chain uses TRBV29-1 and TRBJ2-3, with D possibly matching TRBD2 (6 bases). The V gene's germline CDR1 is SQVTM and CDR2 ANQGSEA. Deletions cut 0 bases from V and 3 bases from J, with 10 bases between. There are 14 residues in the CDR3. CDR3 protein: CSVEEGAGTDTQYF. The CDR3 DNA follows: TGCAGCGTTGAAGAGGGCGCGGGAACAGATACGCAGTATTTT.

In regard to this clone: Other nucleotide sequences in the sample specify the same CDR3. This chain joins TRBV11-2 and TRBJ2-7, with D unclear. Germline values: CDR1 SGHAT, CDR2 FQNNGV. V was trimmed by 0 bases and J by 2 bases, leaving 8 bases between them. This CDR3 contains 14 residues. The CDR3 protein is CASSLDGRTYEQYF. The CDR3 region has the DNA TGTGCCAGCAGCTTAGATGGCAGAACCTACGAGCAGTACTTC.

The chain couples TRBV7-2 to TRBJ2-3; the D is unclear. Trimming cost V 1 base and J 2 bases, with 4 bases left between them. The CDR3 is made up of 13 amino acids. In germline, CDR1 is SGHTA, CDR2 FQGNSA. The CDR3 is CASSLVLTDTQYF. CDR3 bases: TGTGCCAGCAGCTTAGTTCTCACAGATACGCAGTATTTT.

The genes are TRBV4-1 and TRBJ2-7; 12 bases match TRBD2. J lost 0 bases, V lost 1 base, and 4 bases had no gene match. The CDR3 length is 17 residues. Germline V gene lookup returns CDR1 MGHRA and CDR2 YSYEKL. The CDR3 DNA follows: TGCGCCAGCAGCCAAGGAACTAGCGGGGGGCACTCCTACGAGCAGTACTTC. It encodes CASSQGTSGGHSYEQYF.

This clone was seen more than once but under ten times. This chain connects TRBV7-3 to TRBJ2-1; 9 bases are shared with TRBD1. This CDR3 region has 16 residues. The ends lost 5 bases at V and 6 bases at J; junction bases unmatched: 11. Germline lookup yields CDR1 SGHTA and CDR2 FQGTGA. The CDR3 is CASSPRPGQGFNEQFF. The CDR3 DNA sequence: TGTGCCAGCAGCCCTCGCCCGGGACAGGGTTTCAATGAGCAGTTCTTC.

The V gene is TRBV2, the J gene TRBJ2-6; 8 nucleotides align to TRBD1. The CDR3 has 17 amino acids. CDR1 is SNHLY, CDR2 FYNNEI, per germline. The trim removed 4 bases at V and 0 bases at J, leaving 5 bases unmatched. CDR3 nucleotide sequence: TGTGCCAGCAGTGGGGGACAGGCGAGCTCTGGGGCCAACGTCCTGACTTTC. It codes for CASSGGQASSGANVLTF. The full variable domain, completed using reference TRBV2 and TRBJ2-6, is EPEVTQTPSHQVTQMGQEVILRCVPISNHLYFYWYRQILGQKVEFLVSFYNNEISEKSEIFDDQFSVERPDGSNFTLKIRSTKLEDSAMYFCASSGGQASSGANVLTFGAGSRLTVL.

The chain joins TRBV27 to TRBJ1-1, with 7 bases matching TRBD1. The CDR3 runs 13 residues. Germline CDR1 MNHEY, CDR2 SMNVEV (reference sequence). J gave up 4 bases and V 6 bases, and 5 bases lay outside the gene matches. The CDR3 here is CASSTGAGTEAFF. CDR3 bases: TGTGCCAGCAGCACAGGGGCGGGCACTGAAGCTTTCTTT.